The present T cell receptor beta chain was sequenced within a study of T-cell memory formation after mild COVID-19. Study-wide background: The TCR clusters were mostly specific to one donor.

Points on this clonotype: Its antigen is as yet unknown.

After removal of 4 bases from V and 7 bases from J, the junction contained 3 bases not matched to a gene. CDR3 size: 12 residues. Germline loops: CDR1 SGHDT, CDR2 YYEEEE. TCRdb recomputed calls from the 5' RACE reads with MiXCR, one row per CDR3 protein. The top ten hold roughly 24% of the sample, which has 250,000 to 350,000 distinct CDR3 sequences, 15% to 20% seen once. General study findings and limits: Most CD4+ clones that shrank were in CM and EM, while CD8+ ones turned up in EMRA. Contracting clones from day 15 to 85 showed balanced CD4/CD8; later expanders favored CD4+. Nothing showed for sure that second-wave clones peaking on day 37 were SARS-CoV-2 specific.

The sample comprised PBMCs or a T cell subset sorted from them (not recorded which). This rearrangement joins TRBV5-6 to TRBJ2-3, with TRBD1 identical over 7 bases. This TCR derives from a man in his late teens or twenties who had mild COVID-19 (a few samples of this study predate the infection). Cell type and time point are not known. The CDR3 sequence: CASSQGENTQYF. The CDR3 bases are TGTGCCAGCAGCCAGGGGGAGAATACGCAGTATTTT.